This TCR beta chain stems from a study of beta chain features in type 1 diabetes. One heparinised draw, averaging about 116 mL, was taken per donor. Post-sort purity exceeded 95% for all sorted populations. Sequenced material consisted of expressed TCRB transcripts (all of the isolated RNA was reverse transcribed). Some clones are missing from TCRdb's copy, which holds only in-frame ones; the method was immunoSEQ multiplex PCR. The profile shows 100,000 to 150,000 clones, around 8.8% of them singletons. This clone came up a few times. Its antigen is still unknown. The CDR3 contains 12 residues. V lost 4 bases and J 6 bases, leaving 10 bases between the germline ends. The V gene's germline CDR1 is SGDLS and CDR2 YYNGEE. Study-level results: Among patients with Type 1 diabetes, TCRB CDR3s were moderately but significantly shorter in every one of the four CD4+ subsets. Amplification by PCR could prefer shorter templates, with the same effect in patients and controls. A greater similarity of naive, central memory and Treg TCRB repertoires was seen among patients than among healthy donors.

Specimen: central memory CD4+ T cells from blood. The sequence derives from a man in his thirties or forties with type 1 diabetes. The chain uses TRBV9 and TRBJ1-2; no reliable D call. CDR3 loop: CASSPSGHGYTF. The CDR3 nucleotides are TGTGCCAGCAGCCCGAGCGGCCATGGCTACACCTTC.